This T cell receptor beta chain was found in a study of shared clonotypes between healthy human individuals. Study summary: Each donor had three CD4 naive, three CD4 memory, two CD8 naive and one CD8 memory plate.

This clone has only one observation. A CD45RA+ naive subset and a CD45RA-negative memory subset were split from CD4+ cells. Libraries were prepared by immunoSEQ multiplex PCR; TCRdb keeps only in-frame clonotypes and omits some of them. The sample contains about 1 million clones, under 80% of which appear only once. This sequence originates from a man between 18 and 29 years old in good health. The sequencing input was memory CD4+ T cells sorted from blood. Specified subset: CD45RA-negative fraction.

DNA of the CDR3: TGTGCCAGCAGCCCGGGACTAGCGGGACCGAGCACAGATACGCAGTATTTT. Protein: CASSPGLAGPSTDTQYF. The rearrangement uses TRBV11-2 and TRBJ2-3; 13 bases are a match to TRBD2. Germline V CDR1 and CDR2: SGHAT, FQNNGV. The CDR3 extends over 17 amino acids. V dropped 5 bases and J dropped 0; count of bases not matched to a gene: 5.